This is a list of T cell receptor beta chains from one sample in a study of shared clonotypes between healthy human individuals. Sequencing was performed with immunoSEQ multiplex PCR; in TCRdb, only in-frame clones are kept and a portion is missing. The sample shows about 2.1 million clones, around 95% of them seen only once. Input material: naive CD8+ T cells from PBMCs. The receptors originated from a man between 18 and 35 years old in good health. Some clones in this sample may be carry-over from other donors' samples. Each CDR3 is given with its conserved first and last residue.

v_call	cdr3_aa
TRBV14	CASSQDRQGGAFF
TRBV5-1	CASSLVLAGGPETQYF
TRBV9	CASSAQTGDEQYF
TRBV27	CASSEGLAGGRGSFF
TRBV7-9	CASSRRPDSTSGNSYEQYF
TRBV7-8	CASSLETQYF
TRBV4-1	CASSQVDDRSYEQYF
TRBV4-2	CASRNANEQFF
TRBV9	CASSTRTASTDTQYF
TRBV4-1	CASSQVTGISSADEQYF